These T cell receptor beta chains were read from a single sample in a study of a mutant IDH1 vaccine in newly diagnosed glioma. Repertoires were generated with immunoSEQ multiplex PCR, while TCRdb's copy carries only in-frame clones and drops some. The table has around 54,000 clones, approximately 87% seen once. No antigen has been assigned to these receptors. The sequenced sample was PBMCs, obtained from a glioma patient whose treatment included an IDH1 peptide vaccine. The receptor set was obtained from a man aged 35-49 years with glioma. Each CDR3 is given with its conserved first and last residue. A D gene is named only where the DNA matches it firmly. Clone size appears in some rows only: once, few, many, or a class for an expanded clone.

v_gene,d_gene,abundance,j_gene,CDR3aa,CDR3nt
TRBV5-1,NA,once,TRBJ2-3,CASSNQGSYTDTQYF,TGCGCCAGCAGCAATCAGGGGTCCTACACAGATACGCAGTATTTT
TRBV7-9,NA,few,TRBJ1-5,CASSLGQGGQPQHF,TGTGCCAGCAGCTTAGGGCAGGGAGGGCAGCCCCAGCATTTT
TRBV25-1,NA,NA,TRBJ2-2,CASSEATGTLFVGELFF,TGTGCCAGCAGTGAAGCTACCGGGACTCTTTTTGTCGGGGAGCTGTTTTTT
TRBV18,NA,medium-sized,TRBJ1-5,CASSPMEGRTDQPQHF,TGTGCCAGCTCACCAATGGAGGGGCGGACGGACCAGCCCCAGCATTTT
TRBV29-1,TRBD1,NA,TRBJ2-7,CSVEQGAYEQYF,TGCAGCGTTGAACAGGGGGCTTACGAGCAGTACTTC
TRBV5-1,NA,NA,TRBJ1-1,CASSSRADGTEAFF,TGCGCCAGCAGCTCGAGGGCAGACGGCACTGAAGCTTTCTTT
TRBV29-1,TRBD2,NA,TRBJ2-7,CSVVTSGTYEQYF,TGCAGCGTTGTAACTAGCGGGACCTACGAGCAGTACTTC
TRBV15,TRBD1,NA,TRBJ2-5,CATSTGPAGGYETQYF,TGTGCCACCAGCACAGGACCGGCAGGGGGCTACGAGACCCAGTACTTC
TRBV6-6,NA,NA,TRBJ2-1,CASKDLDNEQFF,TGTGCCAGCAAAGACTTAGATAATGAGCAGTTCTTC
TRBV29-1,NA,NA,TRBJ1-2,CGVEGGLVHGYTF,TGCGGCGTTGAAGGGGGGCTCGTACATGGCTACACCTTC
TRBV7-9,NA,once,TRBJ1-1,CASSSGGVSLDTEAFF,TGTGCCAGCAGCTCCGGGGGGGTGAGCCTGGACACTGAAGCTTTCTTT
TRBV27,TRBD2,NA,TRBJ2-1,CASTPRLAGDNEQFF,TGTGCCAGCACCCCCCGGCTAGCGGGAGATAATGAGCAGTTCTTC
TRBV10-1,TRBD2,NA,TRBJ2-3,CASSESNPAGPADTQYF,TGCGCCAGCAGTGAGTCGAATCCAGCGGGACCCGCAGATACGCAGTATTTT
TRBV5-4,TRBD1,once,TRBJ1-3,CASTQGAPNSGNTIYF,TGTGCCAGCACCCAGGGGGCCCCCAACTCTGGAAACACCATATATTTT
TRBV29-1,NA,NA,TRBJ1-2,CSVEDPSTGHYGYTF,TGCAGCGTTGAAGATCCAAGTACAGGACACTATGGCTACACCTTC
TRBV5-6,NA,NA,TRBJ1-1,CASSLELGVGTEAFF,TGTGCCAGCAGCTTGGAGTTGGGGGTGGGCACTGAAGCTTTCTTT
TRBV6-5,NA,NA,TRBJ1-4,CASSYLATNEKLFF,TGTGCCAGCAGTTACCTTGCAACTAATGAAAAACTGTTTTTT
TRBV28,NA,few,TRBJ1-1,CASSFGSMNTEAFF,TGTGCCAGCAGTTTCGGCAGTATGAACACTGAAGCTTTCTTT
TRBV9,TRBD2,NA,TRBJ2-7,CASSVGASGRANEQYF,TGTGCCAGCAGCGTAGGAGCTAGCGGGAGGGCCAACGAGCAGTACTTC
TRBV2,NA,NA,TRBJ1-4,CASSSLPGEKLFF,TGTGCCAGCAGTAGCCTACCGGGGGAAAAACTGTTTTTT
TRBV5-1,NA,NA,TRBJ2-4,CASSLPGYYF,TGCGCCAGCAGCTTGCCAGGATACTACTTC
TRBV11-3,NA,NA,TRBJ2-2,CASSPRPGELFF,TGTGCCAGCAGCCCCCGTCCCGGGGAGCTGTTTTTT
TRBV19,NA,few,TRBJ1-2,CASSIGGGAKGYTF,TGTGCCAGTAGTATTGGTGGCGGGGCGAAGGGCTACACCTTC
TRBV25-1,NA,NA,TRBJ1-4,CASRNRATDEKLFF,TGTGCCAGCAGGAACCGGGCCACTGATGAAAAACTGTTTTTT
TRBV7-2,NA,NA,TRBJ1-2,CASSQSGLNSYTF,TGTGCCAGCAGCCAGTCAGGGTTGAACAGCTACACCTTC
TRBV7-9,TRBD1,few,TRBJ2-3,CASSYGTGDTQYF,TGTGCCAGCAGCTACGGGACAGGGGATACGCAGTATTTT
TRBV29-1,NA,NA,TRBJ1-3,CSVEEGRGAFGNTIYF,TGCAGCGTTGAAGAGGGAAGGGGGGCGTTTGGAAACACCATATATTTT
TRBV5-8,NA,NA,TRBJ2-1,CASSRATSYNEQFF,TGTGCCAGCAGCCGCGCTACCTCCTACAATGAGCAGTTCTTC
TRBV9,NA,NA,TRBJ2-7,CASSAGLTEGENEQYF,TGTGCCAGCAGCGCCGGCCTTACCGAGGGAGAAAACGAGCAGTACTTC
TRBV5-1,NA,NA,TRBJ2-6,CASSLSSVYSGANVLTF,TGCGCCAGCAGCTTGTCATCTGTTTACTCTGGGGCCAACGTCCTGACTTTC
TRBV4-2,TRBD2,NA,TRBJ2-1,CASSPPSGRSYNEQFF,TGTGCCAGCAGCCCACCTAGCGGACGCTCCTACAATGAGCAGTTCTTC
TRBV9,TRBD1,NA,TRBJ2-5,CASSVVGTVQETQYF,TGTGCCAGCAGCGTAGTCGGGACAGTTCAAGAGACCCAGTACTTC
TRBV2,NA,NA,TRBJ1-1,CASTPRTEAFF,TGTGCCAGCACCCCCCGGACTGAAGCTTTCTTT
TRBV2,NA,NA,TRBJ1-3,CASSLQGNSGNTIYF,TGTGCCAGCAGCCTCCAGGGCAATTCGGGAAACACCATATATTTT
TRBV5-1,NA,NA,TRBJ1-4,CASSFGPREKLFF,TGCGCCAGCAGCTTTGGACCCCGGGAAAAACTGTTTTTT
TRBV5-6,NA,NA,TRBJ2-3,CASSFRQPGDTQYF,TGTGCCAGCAGCTTTAGGCAGCCGGGGGATACGCAGTATTTT
TRBV4-3,NA,once,TRBJ2-4,CASSHDGRGEDIQYF,TGCGCCAGCAGCCACGACGGACGTGGCGAGGACATTCAGTACTTC
TRBV29-1,NA,NA,TRBJ1-5,CSVQDASNQPQHF,TGCAGCGTTCAGGATGCTAGCAATCAGCCCCAGCATTTT
TRBV7-2,NA,NA,TRBJ1-5,CASSLDGNQPQHF,TGTGCCAGCAGCTTAGATGGCAATCAGCCCCAGCATTTT
TRBV9,TRBD2,NA,TRBJ2-3,CASSVGSGSLADTQYF,TGTGCCAGCAGCGTAGGGAGCGGGAGCCTCGCAGATACGCAGTATTTT
TRBV5-8,NA,NA,TRBJ1-3,CASSFPTGGNTIYF,TGTGCCAGCAGCTTTCCCACCGGAGGAAACACCATATATTTT
TRBV7-2,TRBD2,NA,TRBJ2-7,CASSLGGTSYPYF,TGTGCCAGCAGCTTAGGAGGGACTAGCTATCCGTACTTC
TRBV5-6,NA,few,TRBJ2-7,CASSLAHEQYF,TGTGCCAGCAGCTTGGCCCACGAGCAGTACTTC
TRBV5-1,NA,NA,TRBJ2-1,CASSLATQLSEQFF,TGCGCCAGCAGCTTGGCCACTCAGTTATCTGAGCAGTTCTTC
TRBV7-9,TRBD1,NA,TRBJ1-1,CASSLGQRAEAFF,TGTGCCAGCAGCCTGGGACAGAGGGCTGAAGCTTTCTTT
TRBV4-2,NA,NA,TRBJ1-2,CASSRLGPTDYGYTF,TGTGCCAGCAGCCGCCTGGGACCGACGGACTATGGCTACACCTTC
TRBV19,NA,NA,TRBJ1-3,CARGNTIYF,TGTGCCAGAGGAAACACCATATATTTT
TRBV4-1,TRBD2,NA,TRBJ2-7,CASSQDRGWLAGLYEQYF,TGCGCCAGCAGCCAAGATCGGGGGTGGCTAGCGGGATTGTACGAGCAGTACTTC
TRBV15,TRBD2,once,TRBJ2-2,CATSRDWGGRIGELFF,TGTGCCACCAGCAGAGATTGGGGCGGGAGGATCGGGGAGCTGTTTTTT
TRBV7-9,TRBD1,NA,TRBJ2-7,CASSNRRTGLYEQYF,TGTGCCAGCAGCAATAGACGGACAGGTCTATACGAGCAGTACTTC
TRBV5-1,NA,NA,TRBJ2-2,CASSRDLVAAGELFF,TGCGCCAGCAGCAGGGACTTGGTAGCAGCTGGGGAGCTGTTTTTT
TRBV10-3,NA,NA,TRBJ1-1,CAISEQGSIEAFF,TGTGCCATCAGTGAGCAGGGGTCCATAGAAGCTTTCTTT
TRBV2,TRBD1,NA,TRBJ2-5,CASRIRQGARETQYF,TGTGCCAGCAGGATTAGACAGGGGGCGAGGGAGACCCAGTACTTC